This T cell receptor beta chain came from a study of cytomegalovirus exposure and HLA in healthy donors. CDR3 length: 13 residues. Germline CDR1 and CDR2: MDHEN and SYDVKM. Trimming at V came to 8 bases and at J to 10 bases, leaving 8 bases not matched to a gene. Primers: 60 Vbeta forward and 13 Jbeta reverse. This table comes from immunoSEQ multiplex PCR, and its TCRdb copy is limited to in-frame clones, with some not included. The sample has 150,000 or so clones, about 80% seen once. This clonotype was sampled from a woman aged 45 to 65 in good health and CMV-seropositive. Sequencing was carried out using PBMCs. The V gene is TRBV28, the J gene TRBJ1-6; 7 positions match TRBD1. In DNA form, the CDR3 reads TGTGCCAGCCATACAGGGGCGGGCTCACCCCTCCACTTT. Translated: CASHTGAGSPLHF.